Listed here is a single T cell receptor beta chain. Its antigen is currently unknown. This entry comes from a study of PD-1 blockade in classical Hodgkin lymphoma. Study details: Nivolumab 3 mg/kg was given intravenously every 2 weeks.

Trimming pared 5 bases from V and 1 base from J, leaving 20 bases between. The germline gives CDR1 SGHTA, CDR2 FQGTGA. The CDR3 covers 17 residues. Brentuximab vedotin exposure varied, and every patient relapsed after autologous stem cell transplantation. This table comes from immunoSEQ multiplex PCR, and its TCRdb copy is limited to in-frame clones, with some not included. This table has around 70,000 clones, roughly two thirds appearing once. Study findings and constraints: Reports indicated that newly diagnosed patients had lower baseline TCR diversity than healthy donors did.

The sequencing here drew on peripheral blood mononuclear cells (PBMCs), taken before the second cycle of nivolumab. J is TRBJ2-5 and V is TRBV7-3; a possible D gene is TRBD2 (6 bases). This clonotype originated in a human donor with classical Hodgkin lymphoma. The CDR3 region is CASSPRRGGAGQETQYF. In DNA, the CDR3 is TGTGCCAGCAGCCCGCGACGGGGCGGGGCCGGCCAAGAGACCCAGTACTTC.